Below, 19 T cell receptor beta chains from the same sample are listed, as sequenced in a study of vaccination effects on CD4 cells after COVID-19. Clones were sequenced by immunoSEQ multiplex PCR, and TCRdb holds only the in-frame ones, with some missing. The data show tens of thousands of clones, around 80% seen once. Sequencing in the ViraFEST assay came after antigen-specific CD4+ T cells had been expanded with viral peptide pools, which were used to stimulate PBMC. Between days 9 and 11 of culture, CD4+ T cells were separated out. By PCR, the person was confirmed to have had SARS-CoV-2 infection between March and December 2020. These receptors have no identified antigens. Sequenced material: CD4+ T cells from PBMCs cultured with HIV peptides, taken before COVID-19 vaccination. The subset: HIV-1 Nef peptide pool negative control/reference culture. All receptors derive from a human donor who had a prior SARS-CoV-2 infection.

This clone was seen only a few times. This chain links TRBV30 with TRBJ2-1; TRBD2 matches at 7 bases. There are 16 residues in the CDR3. J was trimmed by 3 bases and V by 2 bases; bases with no gene match: 10. Germline-derived CDR1 and CDR2 are GTSNPN and SVGIG (reference sequence). The CDR3 DNA reads as TGTGCCTGGAGTTCACGACTAGCCAAAGGCTACAATGAGCAGTTCTTC. Its protein product is CAWSSRLAKGYNEQFF.

This chain uses TRBV6-5 with TRBJ2-2; 8 nucleotides align to TRBD2. With 6 bases clipped from V and 0 bases from J, the junction kept 0 bases outside the gene matches. CDR1 and CDR2 (germline): MNHEY, SVGAGI. This CDR3 has 14 residues. CDR3 sequence reads: CASRLAANTGELFF. The CDR3 DNA follows: TGTGCCAGCAGACTAGCGGCGAACACCGGGGAGCTGTTTTTT.

The rearrangement joins TRBV9 to TRBJ2-1; D is perhaps TRBD2 (7 bases). The ends were cut back, 3 bases at V and 0 bases at J, with 10 bases in the middle. CDR3 length: 15 amino acids. CDR1 SGDLS and CDR2 YYNGEE come from the germline V gene. In DNA form, the CDR3 reads TGTGCCAGCAGCGGGGGGGGCAGCTCCTACAATGAGCAGTTCTTC. Amino acids: CASSGGGSSYNEQFF.

The chain recombines TRBV23-1 with TRBJ2-7, with TRBD2 identical over 10 bases. TRBV23-1 is flagged as an ORF with uncertain function. V lost 0 bases to trimming and J lost 2 bases; unmatched junction nucleotides: 16. This CDR3 contains 20 residues. The CDR3 sequence: CASSQSQASGGHTPTYEQYF. CDR3 in DNA: TGCGCCAGCAGTCAATCGCAGGCTAGCGGGGGCCATACACCGACCTACGAGCAGTACTTC.

The rearrangement joins TRBV11-3 to TRBJ1-2; maybe TRBD1 (5 bases). Germline-derived CDR1 and CDR2 are SGHNT and YENEEA. Trimming took 5 bases from V and 7 from J, leaving 14 bases between them. This CDR3 is built from 13 residues. CDR3 in DNA: TGTGCCAGCAGCCCCGGGACCGCTTCTGGCTACACCTTC. Translating gives CASSPGTASGYTF.

The genes are TRBV4-2 and TRBJ2-1, with D tentatively TRBD2 (6 bases). V dropped 0 bases and J dropped 2 bases, with 11 bases sitting between them. CDR1 is LGHNA, CDR2 YNFKEQ, per germline. This CDR3 is 16 amino acids long. CDR3 loop: CASSQERRGPYNEQFF. The CDR3 coding sequence is TGTGCCAGCAGCCAAGAAAGGAGGGGACCCTACAATGAGCAGTTCTTC.

This rearrangement joins TRBV20-1 to TRBJ2-7; weak D call: TRBD1 (5 bases). The V and J ends lost 3 bases and 1 base respectively, with 13 bases between them. The CDR3 is 14 residues long. Germline V gives CDR1 DFQATT, CDR2 SNEGSKA (reference sequence). The DNA for the CDR3 is TGCAGTGCTAGTCCCGGCAGGGAATCCTACGAGCAGTACTTC. It translates to CSASPGRESYEQYF.

The chain has TRBV30 and TRBJ1-3; D may be TRBD1 (6 bases). The CDR3 loop spans 14 amino acids. With 5 bases removed from V and 1 base from J, the gap between germline ends came to 12 bases. CDR1 is GTSNPN, CDR2 SVGIG, per germline (reference sequence). In DNA, the CDR3 is TGTGCCTGGGAATGGGGGACATCTGGAAACACCATATATTTT. Protein: CAWEWGTSGNTIYF.

The genes are TRBV5-1 and TRBJ1-5, with D unresolved. Germline V gives CDR1 SGHRS, CDR2 YFSETQ. The V gene lost 4 bases and the J gene lost 4 bases, with 6 bases spanning the gap. This CDR3 spans 12 amino acids. The CDR3 here is CASSERNQPQHF. CDR3 nucleotides: TGCGCCAGCAGCGAGAGAAATCAGCCCCAGCATTTT.

V usage is TRBV20-1 and J usage is TRBJ1-1; D uncertain. This CDR3 has 10 residues. V was cut by 2 bases and J by 12 bases, with 10 bases left in between. Germline-derived CDR1 and CDR2 are DFQATT and SNEGSKA (reference sequence). CDR3: CSARPRKTFF. For the CDR3, the DNA is TGCAGTGCTAGACCGCGTAAGACTTTCTTT.

The chain has TRBV19 and TRBJ2-6; D is perhaps TRBD1 or TRBD2 (5 bases each). Germline lookup yields CDR1 LNHDA and CDR2 SQIVND (reference sequence). Trimming left V 3 bases short and J 3 bases short, with 9 bases between. The CDR3 contains 15 residues. The CDR3 spells CASSIEGLGANVLTF. The CDR3 nucleotides read TGTGCCAGTAGTATTGAGGGGCTTGGGGCCAACGTCCTGACTTTC.

The rearrangement links TRBV10-3 to TRBJ1-2; 7 nucleotides align to TRBD1. With V trimmed by 6 bases and J by 8 bases, 9 bases remained unmatched. The length of the CDR3 is 13 residues. Per the germline V gene, CDR1 is ENHRY and CDR2 is SYGVKD. CDR3 sequence: CAIRPTGLEGYTF. DNA of the CDR3: TGTGCCATCAGACCGACAGGGCTAGAGGGCTACACCTTC.

This chain connects TRBV9 to TRBJ1-6; D call uncertain. The CDR3 runs to 13 residues. Trimming took 3 bases from V and 8 from J, leaving 9 bases between them. The germline V gene encodes CDR1 SGDLS and CDR2 YYNGEE. CDR3 region: CASSGSGDSPLHF. Here the CDR3 DNA reads TGTGCCAGCAGCGGGTCGGGAGATTCACCCCTCCACTTT.

The chain couples TRBV7-8 to TRBJ1-1, with D hard to call. Germline CDR1 SGHVS, CDR2 FQNEAQ. This CDR3 has 13 residues. Trimming took off 1 base at V and 7 bases at J, with 10 bases between the two ends. The CDR3 protein is CASSLVVSGEAFF. The CDR3 nucleotides are TGTGCCAGCAGCTTAGTAGTTTCAGGTGAAGCTTTCTTT.

The count of this clone is one. This chain links TRBV2 with TRBJ2-5; a weak D match, TRBD2 (7 bases). V lost 6 bases and J lost 5, with 22 bases in between. CDR3 length equals 16 residues. Germline values: CDR1 SNHLY, CDR2 FYNNEI. CDR3 nucleotide sequence: TGTGCCAGCAGCGACAGCGGAGGGGGGGTCCGGGAGACCCAGTACTTC. This translates into CASSDSGGGVRETQYF.

The table lists this clone with a few counts. CDR3 sequence: CASSVAGTVGYTF. CDR3 DNA sequence: TGTGCCAGCAGCGTCGCGGGTACAGTTGGCTACACCTTC. This sequence joins TRBV2 and TRBJ1-2; D gene uncertain. Germline V CDR1 and CDR2: SNHLY, FYNNEI. V was clipped by 6 bases and J by 7 bases, with 15 bases between them. This CDR3 spans 13 amino acids.

The rearrangement links TRBV14 to TRBJ2-6; D is possibly TRBD2 (6 bases). The CDR3 sequence is 19 residues long. V lost 2 bases, J lost 4 bases, and 21 bases lay in between. CDR1 SGHDN and CDR2 FVKESK come from the germline V gene. In nucleotides, the CDR3 is TGTGCCAGCAGCCAATGGGTAGGAGGGTCGGGTTGGGGGGCCAACGTCCTGACTTTC. Translated: CASSQWVGGSGWGANVLTF.

The rearrangement uses TRBV7-2 and TRBJ2-3; TRBD2 matches at 16 bases. With V trimmed by 3 bases and J by 4 bases, 7 bases remained unmatched. Per germline, CDR1 SGHTA and CDR2 FQGNSA. The CDR3 runs 18 residues. CDR3 residues: CASSLGLAGGPWADTQYF. The CDR3 DNA reads TGTGCCAGCAGCTTGGGACTAGCGGGGGGGCCTTGGGCAGATACGCAGTATTTT.

This clone appeared a few times. The rearrangement joins TRBV5-6 to TRBJ2-7; the match to TRBD2 covers 10 bases. This CDR3 is built from 14 residues. The trim removed 2 bases at V and 6 bases at J, leaving 5 bases unmatched. Germline values: CDR1 SGHDT, CDR2 YYEEEE. CDR3 sequence (DNA): TGTGCCAGCAGCTTTCTAGCGGGAGCTCTCGAGCAGTACTTC. It encodes CASSFLAGALEQYF. The complete variable domain, with remaining parts taken from reference TRBV5-6 and TRBJ2-7, reads DAGVTQSPTHLIKTRGQQVTLRCSPKSGHDTVSWYQQALGQGPQFIFQYYEEEERQRGNFPDRFSGHQFPNYSSELNVNALLLGDSALYLCASSFLAGALEQYFGPGTRLTVT.